Shown below are 17 T cell receptor beta chains from a single sample sequenced in a study of T cell responses to AZD1222 COVID-19 vaccine. The repertoire was sequenced with immunoSEQ multiplex PCR; TCRdb's copy has only in-frame clones and lacks some. The sample contains 55,000 to 75,000 clones, about nine tenths of which appear only once. Sequenced here: peripheral blood, sampled on day 0 of AZD1222 vaccination. The receptors here all came from an adult in good health.

The chain recombines TRBV6-5 with TRBJ2-7, with TRBD1 matching 7 bases. Looked up from germline, CDR1 is MNHEY and CDR2 is SVGAGI. Trimming removed 6 bases from V and 0 bases from J; junction bases left unmatched: 2. This CDR3 region has 13 residues. CDR3 sequence reads: CASRRTGSYEQYF. In nucleotides, the CDR3 is TGTGCCAGCAGGAGGACAGGCTCCTACGAGCAGTACTTC.

In the case of this clone: Other DNA sequences in the sample encode the same CDR3. The genes are TRBV12-3 or TRBV12-4 and TRBJ1-1; tentative D call: TRBD1 (6 bases). CDR3 length equals 11 residues. Between the trimmed V and J ends, which lost 6 bases and 8 bases, there was a span of 10 bases. Here the CDR3 reads CASSLGTEAFF. CDR3 DNA sequence: TGTGCCAGCAGCCTAGGGACAGAAGCTTTCTTT.

The CDR3 region has the DNA TGTGCCAGTAGTACCGGACAGGGGGCGATTTTCGGCAATCAGCCCCAGCATTTT. Protein: CASSTGQGAIFGNQPQHF. V is TRBV19 and J is TRBJ1-5; 11 bases are a match to TRBD1. The CDR3 runs to 18 residues. Germline loops: CDR1 LNHDA, CDR2 SQIVND (reference sequence). With 4 bases clipped from V and 2 bases from J, the junction kept 10 bases outside the gene matches.

The V and J genes are TRBV12-3 or TRBV12-4 and TRBJ2-1, with TRBD1 as a possible D gene (5 bases). Trimming took 8 bases from V and 5 from J, leaving 7 bases between them. The CDR3 has 11 residues. The CDR3 DNA reads TGTGCCAGCGGGGCGAACAATGAGCAGTTCTTC. This gives the protein CASGANNEQFF.

The chain joins TRBV30 to TRBJ2-2; TRBD2 matches at 8 bases. Germline lookup yields CDR1 GTSNPN and CDR2 SVGIG (reference sequence). V gave up 2 bases and J gave up 2 bases; unmatched junction bases: 4. This CDR3 region has 15 residues. Here the CDR3 DNA reads TGTGCCTGGAGTCAACTAGCGGTAAACACCGGGGAGCTGTTTTTT. It is translated as CAWSQLAVNTGELFF.

V and J are TRBV11-2 and TRBJ2-7; D is undetermined. The CDR3 covers 15 residues. Trimming removed 3 bases at V and 2 bases at J, with 14 bases between. Germline V CDR1 and CDR2: SGHAT, FQNNGV. DNA of the CDR3: TGTGCCAGCAGCTTTCGACCCGGACGGACCTACGAGCAGTACTTC. Amino acids: CASSFRPGRTYEQYF.

The sample holds one count of this clone. The rearrangement uses TRBV11-3 and TRBJ2-2; 8 nucleotides agree with TRBD1. This CDR3 has 16 residues. V lost 4 bases to trimming and J lost 5 bases; unmatched junction nucleotides: 9. Germline CDR1 SGHNT, CDR2 YENEEA. CDR3 sequence (DNA): TGTGCCAGCAGCTCAAGGACAGGGTTAGGTACCGGGGAGCTGTTTTTT. Translating gives CASSSRTGLGTGELFF.

The gene calls are TRBV13 and TRBJ2-3; TRBD1 matches 7 bases. Germline loops: CDR1 PRHDT, CDR2 FYEKMQ (reference sequence). Unmatched junction bases numbered 11, after V lost 6 bases and J lost 5 bases. CDR3 length: 15 amino acids. CDR3 in amino acids: CASRDGTVMIDTQYF. Here the CDR3 DNA reads TGTGCCAGCAGAGACGGGACAGTTATGATAGATACGCAGTATTTT.

The sample holds one count of this clone. V gene TRBV10-2 combines with J gene TRBJ2-5; possibly TRBD1 or TRBD2 for D (5 bases each). V lost 5 bases, J lost 4 bases, and 17 bases lay in between. Germline V gene sequence: CDR1 WSHSY, CDR2 SAAADI. This CDR3 spans 15 amino acids. The CDR3, as DNA: TGCGCCAGCAGTAACACCGGGACCACCGGAGAGACCCAGTACTTC. This gives the protein CASSNTGTTGETQYF.

The chain recombines TRBV7-2 with TRBJ1-6, with D maybe TRBD1 (5 bases). Trimming removed 6 bases from V and 8 bases from J, with 11 bases in between. The CDR3 has 13 amino acids. Germline V CDR1 and CDR2: SGHTA, FQGNSA. CDR3 sequence (DNA): TGTGCCAGCAGGGGACCGAGTGATTCACCCCTCCACTTT. Its protein is CASRGPSDSPLHF.

The V and J genes are TRBV7-8 and TRBJ2-7; 10 nucleotides line up with TRBD2. The germline gives CDR1 SGHVS, CDR2 FQNEAQ. The CDR3 extends over 15 amino acids. The V segment lost 1 base and the J segment 6 bases; nucleotides outside the gene matches: 6. The CDR3 spells CASSLGLAGVSEQYF. For the CDR3, the DNA is TGTGCCAGCAGCTTAGGCCTAGCGGGAGTTTCCGAGCAGTACTTC. Variable domain in full (rest from reference TRBV7-8 and TRBJ2-7): GAGVSQSPRYKVAKRGQDVALRCDPISGHVSLFWYQQALGQGPEFLTYFQNEAQLDKSGLPSDRFFAERPEGSVSTLKIQRTQQEDSAVYLCASSLGLAGVSEQYFGPGTRLTVT.

This rearrangement joins TRBV6-2 or TRBV6-3 to TRBJ2-5; D remains ambiguous. Germline V lookup: CDR1 MNHEY, CDR2 SVGEGT. The CDR3 is 11 amino acids. The V end lost 6 bases, the J end lost 5 bases, and 7 bases lay between the germline ends. The CDR3 nucleotides read TGTGCCAGCAGCTCCGGGGAGACCCAGTACTTC. Protein product: CASSSGETQYF.

The chain uses TRBV18 and TRBJ2-5; 7 bases align to TRBD1. After removal of 6 bases from V and 5 bases from J, the junction contained 6 bases not matched to a gene. The CDR3 has 13 amino acids. CDR1 is KGHSH, CDR2 LQKENI, per germline. The DNA of the CDR3 is TGTGCCAGCTCCCCGGGACAGATCGAGACCCAGTACTTC. It codes for CASSPGQIETQYF.

Only a few counts were recorded for this clone. This rearrangement joins TRBV19 to TRBJ2-1; maybe TRBD1 (5 bases). The CDR3 sequence is 16 residues long. CDR1 is LNHDA, CDR2 SQIVND, per germline (reference sequence). V lost 3 bases and J 4 bases, leaving 16 bases between the germline ends. CDR3 nucleotide sequence: TGTGCCAGTAGTATTAGGGGAAGTGGAATATACAATGAGCAGTTCTTC. Encoded protein: CASSIRGSGIYNEQFF.

The chain has TRBV28 and TRBJ1-6; 8 nucleotides line up with TRBD1. Unmatched junction bases numbered 9, after V lost 10 bases and J lost 10 bases. There are 13 residues in the CDR3. Germline-derived CDR1 and CDR2 are MDHEN and SYDVKM. The CDR3 loop reads CAIAGGRPSPLHF. Written as DNA, the CDR3 is TGTGCCATCGCAGGGGGCAGGCCGTCACCCCTCCACTTT.

The J gene is TRBJ1-1, the V gene TRBV2; D gene uncertain. V was clipped by 3 bases and J by 2 bases, with 7 bases between them. CDR1 is SNHLY, CDR2 FYNNEI, per germline. The length of the CDR3 is 13 residues. DNA of the CDR3: TGTGCCAGCAGTGATAACAGAAACACTGAAGCTTTCTTT. As protein: CASSDNRNTEAFF.

CDR3 region: CASSPSGREAKNIQYF. In DNA, the CDR3 is TGTGCCAGCTCACCAAGCGGGAGAGAAGCCAAAAACATTCAGTACTTC. V is TRBV18 and J is TRBJ2-4; 8 bases are a match to TRBD2. V lost 2 bases to trimming and J lost 0 bases; unmatched junction nucleotides: 3. Germline CDR1 KGHSH, CDR2 LQKENI. The CDR3 has 16 residues.